Listed here are 20 T cell receptor beta chains from one sample, sequenced in a study of T cell responses to AZD1222 COVID-19 vaccine. Only in-frame clones appear in the TCRdb table, and some are missing; sequencing was by immunoSEQ multiplex PCR. Of roughly 93,000 clones detected, roughly 87% appear once; the ten largest clones hold less than 6%. The material sequenced was peripheral blood, taken 28 days after the second AZD1222 dose. The receptors shown here come from an adult who received the AZD1222 COVID-19 vaccine.

The CDR3 DNA sequence: TGTGCCAGCAGCGCGAAAGCGCCGTGGCAATACAATGAGCAGTTCTTC. Protein: CASSAKAPWQYNEQFF. The chain combines TRBV7-2 with TRBJ2-1, with D unresolved. Trimming cost V 5 bases and J 4 bases, with 18 bases left between them. In germline, CDR1 is SGHTA, CDR2 FQGNSA. CDR3 length: 16 amino acids.

As concerns this clone: The junction departs from the called germline gene at one end, perhaps through a read error. The V call is TRBV7-9, the J call TRBJ2-7; 11 bases fit TRBD2. Germline CDR1 is SEHNR and CDR2 is FQNEAQ (reference sequence). The CDR3 loop spans 14 amino acids. CDR3 in amino acids: CASTLLAGEYEQYF. In DNA form, the CDR3 reads TGTGCCAGCACCTTACTAGCGGGGGAATACGAGCAGTACTTC.

The genes are TRBV3-1 (or the pseudogene TRBV3-2) and TRBJ2-5; D possibly corresponds to TRBD1 (6 bases). V lost 4 bases, J lost 2 bases, and 14 bases lay in between. Germline loops: CDR1 LGHDT, CDR2 YNNKEL (reference sequence). This CDR3 contains 15 residues. This chain's CDR3 is CASSPQTGGQETQYF. CDR3 nucleotides: TGTGCCAGCAGCCCTCAGACAGGCGGGCAAGAGACCCAGTACTTC.

The chain recombines TRBV27 with TRBJ2-1; no clear D gene. There are 13 residues in the CDR3. The germline V gene has CDR1 MNHEY and CDR2 SMNVEV (reference sequence). V was trimmed by 2 bases and J by 3 bases, leaving 5 bases between them. Here the CDR3 DNA reads TGTGCCAGCAGTTTAGGCAACTACAATGAGCAGTTCTTC. It specifies CASSLGNYNEQFF.

The gene calls are TRBV7-2 and TRBJ2-5; D may correspond to TRBD1 or TRBD2 (5 bases each). The V gene's germline CDR1 is SGHTA and CDR2 FQGNSA. This CDR3 is built from 15 residues. The germline V and J ends were trimmed by 3 bases and 4 bases, with 15 bases remaining between them. The CDR3 loop is CASSFGQGAVETQYF. CDR3 nucleotide sequence: TGTGCCAGCAGCTTTGGGCAGGGAGCTGTAGAGACCCAGTACTTC.

This chain connects TRBV3-1 (or the pseudogene TRBV3-2) to TRBJ2-1, with D possibly being TRBD1 or TRBD2 (5 bases each). Germline V gene data show CDR1 as LGHDT and CDR2 as YNNKEL (reference sequence). Trimming removed 1 base from V and 2 bases from J, with 18 bases in between. This CDR3 spans 18 amino acids. CDR3 in amino acids: CASSQGRRVGTAYNEQFF. CDR3 DNA: TGTGCCAGCAGCCAAGGGAGGCGGGTGGGGACCGCCTACAATGAGCAGTTCTTC.

This rearrangement joins TRBV6-5 to TRBJ2-7; maybe TRBD2 (6 bases). V lost 7 bases, J lost 0 bases, and 13 bases lay in between. The CDR3 spans 14 residues. Germline lookup yields CDR1 MNHEY and CDR2 SVGAGI. In nucleotides, the CDR3 is TGTGCCAGCATCGGGGGACCGAGCTCCTACGAGCAGTACGTC. This encodes CASIGGPSSYEQYV.

This clone was seen only once. The chain has TRBV6-6 and TRBJ2-7; weak D call: TRBD1 (5 bases). Germline lookup yields CDR1 MNHNY and CDR2 SVGAGI (reference sequence). Trimming cost V 5 bases and J 5 bases, with 28 bases left between them. The CDR3 length is 18 residues. CDR3 sequence: CASSPLDNRLLSSDEQYV. The CDR3 nucleotides are TGTGCCAGCAGTCCCCTAGACAACAGGCTATTGTCATCAGACGAGCAGTACGTC.

V gene TRBV5-1 combines with J gene TRBJ2-5, with 7 bases aligning to TRBD1. Germline values: CDR1 SGHRS, CDR2 YFSETQ. The CDR3 runs 15 residues. Losses at the gene ends were 4 bases for V and 4 bases for J; bases not matched to a gene: 10. CDR3 sequence (DNA): TGCGCCAGCAGCCACAGGACAGGAGGTGGAGAGACCCAGTACTTC. Amino acid sequence: CASSHRTGGGETQYF.

The J gene is TRBJ1-1, the V gene TRBV25-1; D might be TRBD1 (5 bases). This CDR3 contains 13 residues. The germline V gene has CDR1 MGHDK and CDR2 SYGVNS. With 4 bases removed from V and 0 bases from J, the gap between germline ends came to 6 bases. For the CDR3, the DNA is TGTGCCAGCAGTGCACAGGTGAACACTGAAGCTTTCTTT. Amino acids: CASSAQVNTEAFF.

The J gene is TRBJ1-2, the V gene TRBV9; possible D gene TRBD1, 5 bases. Trimming pared 0 bases from V and 5 bases from J, leaving 20 bases between. The CDR3 extends over 17 amino acids. CDR1 is SGDLS and CDR2 is YYNGEE in the germline V gene. CDR3 DNA sequence: TGTGCCAGCAGCGTAGAAGGGTCCGTAGGGACGCCTTATGGCTACACCTTC. It encodes CASSVEGSVGTPYGYTF.

This clone was seen only once. CDR3 loop: CASSLTGEGVENTEAFF. The CDR3 bases are TGTGCCAGCAGCCTTACAGGTGAAGGGGTCGAGAACACTGAAGCTTTCTTT. J is TRBJ1-1 and V is TRBV9; the D gene is possibly TRBD1 (5 bases). The length of the CDR3 is 17 residues. The germline CDR1 and CDR2 sequences are SGDLS and YYNGEE. The V end was cut by 4 bases, the J end by 1 base, with 20 bases between.

This clone was counted a single time. The chain uses TRBV3-1 (or the pseudogene TRBV3-2) and TRBJ1-4, with no clear D. Germline CDR1 and CDR2: LGHDT and YNNKEL (reference sequence). The CDR3 is 12 residues long. The germline V and J ends were trimmed by 1 base and 8 bases, with 5 bases remaining between them. CDR3 DNA: TGTGCCAGCAGCCAAGTATCCGAAAAACTGTTTTTT. Its translation is CASSQVSEKLFF.

The genes are TRBV6-1 and TRBJ2-7, with D possibly TRBD2 on 6 matching bases. The CDR3 extends over 16 amino acids. Trimming pared 2 bases from V and 2 bases from J, leaving 16 bases between. Germline loops: CDR1 MNHNS, CDR2 SASEGT. The CDR3 sequence is CASSESWGVRAYEQYV. In DNA, the CDR3 is TGTGCCAGCAGTGAATCTTGGGGGGTTCGGGCCTACGAGCAGTACGTC.

In its sample, this clone was seen once. The chain couples TRBV10-2 to TRBJ2-1; 10 bases map to TRBD1. The CDR3 spans 13 residues. V gave up 6 bases and J gave up 6 bases; unmatched junction bases: 2. Germline CDR1 and CDR2: WSHSY and SAAADI. This CDR3 is CASSGTGANEQFF. As DNA, the CDR3 is TGCGCCAGCAGCGGGACAGGGGCCAATGAGCAGTTCTTC.

The gene calls are TRBV5-1 and TRBJ1-1; D is ambiguous. Trimming took off 3 bases at V and 1 base at J, with 16 bases between the two ends. The germline V gene has CDR1 SGHRS and CDR2 YFSETQ. CDR3 size: 16 residues. CDR3 sequence reads: CASSSDRPSGNTEAFF. The CDR3 DNA follows: TGCGCCAGCAGCTCCGATAGACCTTCCGGGAACACTGAAGCTTTCTTT.

The rearrangement links TRBV7-2 to TRBJ2-2; D possibly uses TRBD1 or TRBD2 (5 bases each). Germline V gene sequence: CDR1 SGHTA, CDR2 FQGNSA. CDR3 size: 13 residues. The V end lost 5 bases, the J end lost 5 bases, and 9 bases lay between the germline ends. Here the CDR3 DNA reads TGTGCCAGCAGCCCGGGACCGACCGGGGAGCTGTTTTTT. This translates into CASSPGPTGELFF. Full variable domain (remainder filled in from reference TRBV7-2 and TRBJ2-2): GAGVSQSPSNKVTEKGKDVELRCDPISGHTALYWYRQSLGQGLEFLIYFQGNSAPDKSGLPSDRFSAERTGGSVSTLTIQRTQQEDSAVYLCASSPGPTGELFFGEGSRLTVL.

The CDR3 DNA reads as TGTGCCAGCAGCTTATCCGACATGGCCCGGCAGTTCTTC. Residues: CASSLSDMARQFF. The V gene is TRBV7-3, the J gene TRBJ2-1; no clear D gene. The germline V gene has CDR1 SGHTA and CDR2 FQGTGA. The CDR3 totals 13 residues. Trimming stripped 2 bases from V and 12 bases from J, with 14 bases between.

About this clone itself: At one end, the junction sequence differs from germline, possibly due to a read error. The chain recombines TRBV30 with TRBJ1-5; D ambiguous. Germline lookup yields CDR1 GTSNPN and CDR2 SVGIG (reference sequence). The CDR3 length is 12 residues. The CDR3 sequence is CAWSLPGRFVGF. The DNA for the CDR3 is TGTGCCTGGAGTCTACCGGGCCGCTTTGTAGGTTTT.

The chain has TRBV6-5 and TRBJ2-7; D is unclear. V was clipped by 11 bases and J by 1 base, with 15 bases between them. The CDR3 has 13 residues. Germline V gives CDR1 MNHEY, CDR2 SVGAGI. CDR3 amino acids: CAADGKTSYEQYV. CDR3 bases: TGTGCCGCGGACGGAAAGACTTCCTACGAGCAGTACGTC.